These 3 T cell receptor delta chains share one sample of origin, sequenced in a study of γδ T cells in repeated Plasmodium falciparum infection. TCRdb fed the multiplex PCR reads to CATT. The sample lists over 45,000 delta-chain clones, over 1.5% occurring once. Flow sorting of PBMC yielded separate Vgamma9/Vdelta2+ and Vdelta2-negative gammadelta T cell populations for bulk repertoire analysis. Specimen: gamma-delta T cells from blood. The receptors derive from a pool of human donors (malaria-infected and uninfected, not separated).

This clone ranks as medium-sized. The same CDR3 can be traced to other DNA sequences in this sample. The chain joins TRDV2 to TRDJ1; the match to TRDD3 covers 7 bases. Looked up from germline, CDR1 is GEAIGNYY and CDR2 is EKD. The V gene end was trimmed by 1 base and the J gene end by 0 bases; junction bases not matched to a gene: 10. The CDR3 is 17 residues long. The CDR3 region is CACDTGGDYRYTDKLIF. CDR3 in DNA: TGTGCCTGTGACACTGGGGGGGATTACCGGTACACCGATAAACTCATCTTT.

A word on this clone: The translation of this DNA and the TCRdb protein of a much larger clone differ at residue 3, probably owing to a read error; the protein shown here is translated from the DNA. This CDR3 reads CAFGDGKLTPGVNLDKLIF. The CDR3 nucleotides are TGTGCTTTTGGGGACGGAAAATTAACTCCTGGCGTTAACCTCGATAAACTCATCTTT. The chain links TRDV1 to TRDJ1, with TRDD3 as a possible D gene (5 bases). This CDR3 comprises 19 residues. Per the germline V gene, CDR1 is TSWWSYY and CDR2 is QGS.

This clone was counted between two and nine times. Since a far larger clone is one base different, this is likely a read error. Other DNA variants within this sample encode the same CDR3. V usage is TRDV1 and J usage is TRDJ2, with TRDD3 matching 12 bases. TCRdb records no J gene; here it was assigned by comparing the DNA to germline. Looked up from germline, CDR1 is TSWWSYY and CDR2 is QGS. V gave up 5 bases and J gave up 4 bases; unmatched junction bases: 8. The CDR3 loop spans 17 amino acids. CDR3 amino acids: CALGFTGGYPPTAQLFF. The CDR3, as DNA: TGTGCTCTTGGGTTTACTGGGGGATACCCCCCGACAGCACAACTCTTCTTT.